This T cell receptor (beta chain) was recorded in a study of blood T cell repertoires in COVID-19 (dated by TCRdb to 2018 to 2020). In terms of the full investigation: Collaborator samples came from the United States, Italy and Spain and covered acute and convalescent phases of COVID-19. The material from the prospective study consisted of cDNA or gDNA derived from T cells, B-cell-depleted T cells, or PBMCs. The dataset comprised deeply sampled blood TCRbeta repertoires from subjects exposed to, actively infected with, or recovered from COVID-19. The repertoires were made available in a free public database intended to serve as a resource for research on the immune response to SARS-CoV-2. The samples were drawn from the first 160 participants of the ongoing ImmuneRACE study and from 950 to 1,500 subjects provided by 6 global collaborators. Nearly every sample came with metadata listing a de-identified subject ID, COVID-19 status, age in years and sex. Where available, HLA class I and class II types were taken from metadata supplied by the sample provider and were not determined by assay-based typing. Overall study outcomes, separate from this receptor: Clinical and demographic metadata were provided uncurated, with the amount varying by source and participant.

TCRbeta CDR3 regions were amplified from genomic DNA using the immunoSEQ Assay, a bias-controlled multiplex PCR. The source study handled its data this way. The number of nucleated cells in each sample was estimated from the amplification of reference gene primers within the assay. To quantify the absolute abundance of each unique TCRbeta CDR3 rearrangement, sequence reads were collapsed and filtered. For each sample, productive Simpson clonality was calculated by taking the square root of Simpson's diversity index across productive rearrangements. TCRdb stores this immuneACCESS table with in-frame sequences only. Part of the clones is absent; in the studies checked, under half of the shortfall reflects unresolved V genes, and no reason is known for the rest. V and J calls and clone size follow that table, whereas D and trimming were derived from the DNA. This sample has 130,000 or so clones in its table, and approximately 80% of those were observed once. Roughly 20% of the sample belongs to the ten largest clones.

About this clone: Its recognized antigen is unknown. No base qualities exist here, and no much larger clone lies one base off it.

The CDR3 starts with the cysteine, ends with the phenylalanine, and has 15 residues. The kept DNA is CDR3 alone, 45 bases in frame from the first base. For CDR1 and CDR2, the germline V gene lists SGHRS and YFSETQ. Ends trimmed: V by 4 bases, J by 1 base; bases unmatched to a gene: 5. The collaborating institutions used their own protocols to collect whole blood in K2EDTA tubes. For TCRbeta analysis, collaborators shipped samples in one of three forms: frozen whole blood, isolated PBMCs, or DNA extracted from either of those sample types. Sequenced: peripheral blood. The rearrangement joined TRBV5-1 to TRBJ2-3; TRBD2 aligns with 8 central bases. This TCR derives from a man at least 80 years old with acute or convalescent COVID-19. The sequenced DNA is TGCGCCAGCAGCGGGAGCGGGGGCGGCACAGATACGCAGTATTTT. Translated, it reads CASSGSGGGTDTQYF.